The 16 T cell receptor beta chains below all came from one sample that was sequenced in a study of T-cell memory formation after mild COVID-19. TCRdb processed the 5' RACE reads anew with MiXCR; each CDR3 protein has one entry. The data hold about 400,000 distinct CDR3 sequences, with 23% observed a single time. Sequencing was performed on PBMCs or a T cell subset sorted from them (not recorded which). Source of these receptors: an adult woman who had mild COVID-19 (a few samples of this study predate the infection). Cell type and time point are not known.

This rearrangement joins TRBV5-1 to TRBJ2-1; 9 bases match TRBD1. Germline CDR1 reads SGHRS; CDR2 reads YFSETQ. The trim removed 0 bases at V and 0 bases at J, leaving 16 bases unmatched. This CDR3 region has 21 residues. The CDR3 DNA reads TGCGCCAGCAGCTTGGTATTCTCTACCGGGAAACAGGGGGCCTCCTACAATGAGCAGTTCTTC. Translated: CASSLVFSTGKQGASYNEQFF.

The rearrangement links TRBV9 to TRBJ2-1, with D possibly called TRBD1 or TRBD2 (6 bases each). CDR3 length: 17 residues. Trimming removed 0 bases at V and 7 bases at J, with 20 bases between. CDR1 and CDR2 (germline): SGDLS, YYNGEE. The CDR3 bases are TGTGCCAGCAGCGTAGGTGGGTGGAGACGGGGGCCGAATGAGCAGTTCTTC. Its translation is CASSVGGWRRGPNEQFF. Full variable domain (outside the CDR3, taken from reference TRBV9 and TRBJ2-1): DSGVTQTPKHLITATGQRVTLRCSPRSGDLSVYWYQQSLDQGLQFLIQYYNGEERAKGNILERFSAQQFPDLHSELNLSSLELGDSALYFCASSVGGWRRGPNEQFFGPGTRLTVL.

The sample holds a few counts of this clonotype. The CDR3: CSVETSSYEQYF. CDR3 sequence (DNA): TGCAGCGTTGAGACTTCCTCCTACGAGCAGTACTTC. The chain links TRBV29-1 to TRBJ2-7; no reliable D call. This CDR3 comprises 12 residues. V gave up 3 bases and J gave up 0 bases, with 6 bases separating them. Germline V gene data show CDR1 as SQVTM and CDR2 as ANQGSEA.

In its sample, this clonotype was seen once. The chain has TRBV7-9 and TRBJ2-5; tentatively, D is TRBD2 (6 bases). This CDR3 has 16 amino acids. Germline-derived CDR1 and CDR2 are SEHNR and FQNEAQ (reference sequence). Trimming removed 2 bases from V and 4 bases from J, with 17 bases in between. The CDR3 DNA follows: TGTGCCAGCAGCTTAAGTAGCGGCCAACGTAGAGAGACCCAGTACTTC. It encodes CASSLSSGQRRETQYF.

This rearrangement joins TRBV24-1 to TRBJ2-1, with D possibly being TRBD2 (6 bases). Germline-derived CDR1 and CDR2 are KGHDR and SFDVKD. Trimming took 3 bases from V and 2 from J, leaving 19 bases between them. The CDR3 has 18 amino acids. Here the CDR3 reads CATSDTGGAGIAYNEQFF. In nucleotides, the CDR3 is TGTGCCACCAGTGATACCGGAGGGGCGGGAATAGCCTACAATGAGCAGTTCTTC.

This clonotype was recorded many times. The chain joins TRBV7-6 to TRBJ2-7; D tentatively fits TRBD1 or TRBD2 (6 bases each). Germline CDR1 SGHVS, CDR2 FNYEAQ. V was cut by 1 base and J by 0 bases, with 16 bases left in between. This CDR3 contains 17 residues. The CDR3 nucleotides are TGTGCCAGCAGCTTAGGGGTGAGGGGGGCGACCTCCTACGAGCAGTACTTC. It specifies CASSLGVRGATSYEQYF.

This clonotype was picked up a small number of times. Written as DNA, the CDR3 is TGCGCCAGTGATGGGGGCAGGAGCACAGATACGCAGTATTTT. Translated: CASDGGRSTDTQYF. The chain carries TRBV5-1 and TRBJ2-3; a weak D match, TRBD1 (6 bases). The CDR3 is 14 residues long. Per the germline V gene, CDR1 is SGHRS and CDR2 is YFSETQ. The V end lost 8 bases, the J end lost 0 bases, and 13 bases lay between the germline ends.

This clonotype appeared a few times. The rearrangement joins TRBV18 to TRBJ1-1; D not certain. The CDR3 runs 16 residues. CDR1 KGHSH and CDR2 LQKENI come from the germline V gene. Trimming shortened V by 2 bases and J by 4 bases, and 17 bases separated the two germline ends. In DNA form, the CDR3 reads TGTGCCAGCTCACCAATGAAGCTAGCGGGTAGCACTGAAGCTTTCTTT. As protein: CASSPMKLAGSTEAFF. The full variable domain, in which reference TRBV18 and TRBJ1-1 provide the parts outside the CDR3, is NAGVMQNPRHLVRRRGQEARLRCSPMKGHSHVYWYRQLPEEGLKFMVYLQKENIIDESGMPKERFSAEFPKEGPSILRIQQVVRGDSAAYFCASSPMKLAGSTEAFFGQGTRLTVV.

The chain carries TRBV5-6 and TRBJ2-7, with 12 nucleotides matching TRBD2. The CDR3 is 16 amino acids. Losses at the gene ends were 7 bases for V and 5 bases for J; bases not matched to a gene: 13. The germline V gene has CDR1 SGHDT and CDR2 YYEEEE. CDR3 sequence (DNA): TGTGCCAGCCAGGCTAGCGGGAGGGCCCAAGAAGACGAGCAGTACTTC. Translated, it gives CASQASGRAQEDEQYF.

The rearrangement links TRBV6-2 or TRBV6-3 to TRBJ2-1; D possibly corresponds to TRBD1 (6 bases). The CDR3 length is 13 residues. Germline CDR1 and CDR2: MNHEY and SVGEGT. Between the trimmed V and J ends, which lost 8 bases and 0 bases, there was a span of 8 bases. The CDR3 sequence is CASQGSSYNEQFF. The CDR3, as DNA: TGTGCCAGCCAGGGGAGCTCCTACAATGAGCAGTTCTTC.

This clonotype was counted a few times. This chain joins TRBV12-3 or TRBV12-4 and TRBJ2-7, with D possibly matching TRBD1 (6 bases). CDR3 length: 16 amino acids. Trimming pared 3 bases from V and 6 bases from J, leaving 21 bases between. CDR3 protein: CASSFPQYATGAEQYF. CDR3 in DNA: TGTGCCAGCAGTTTCCCCCAGTACGCGACAGGCGCCGAGCAGTACTTC.

This clonotype was seen only a few times. The chain recombines TRBV24-1 with TRBJ2-7; a possible D gene is TRBD1 (5 bases). The CDR3 runs to 13 residues. V was trimmed by 6 bases and J by 2 bases, leaving 10 bases between them. Germline lookup yields CDR1 KGHDR and CDR2 SFDVKD. CDR3 loop: CATSPGRAYEQYF. The CDR3 DNA reads as TGTGCCACCAGTCCCGGCAGGGCCTACGAGCAGTACTTC.

J is TRBJ2-1 and V is TRBV11-3; 7 nucleotides match TRBD2. With 3 bases clipped from V and 6 bases from J, the junction kept 5 bases outside the gene matches. The CDR3 consists of 14 residues. Germline loops: CDR1 SGHNT, CDR2 YENEEA. This CDR3 is CASSFQLASNEQFF. For the CDR3, the DNA is TGTGCCAGCAGCTTTCAACTAGCGAGCAATGAGCAGTTCTTC. Together with reference TRBV11-3 and TRBJ2-1, the CDR3 gives the full variable domain: EAGVVQSPRYKIIEKKQPVAFWCNPISGHNTLYWYLQNLGQGPELLIRYENEEAVDDSQLPKDRFSAERLKGVDSTLKIQPAELGDSAVYLCASSFQLASNEQFFGPGTRLTVL.

The rearrangement uses TRBV24-1 and TRBJ2-6; 12 bases are shared with TRBD1. With V trimmed by 4 bases and J by 2 bases, 8 bases remained unmatched. CDR1 KGHDR and CDR2 SFDVKD come from the germline V gene. This CDR3 contains 19 residues. This chain's CDR3 is CATSDPFGTGGAGANVLTF. The CDR3 bases are TGTGCCACCAGTGACCCTTTCGGGACAGGGGGCGCTGGGGCCAACGTCCTGACTTTC.

This clonotype came up a few times. This chain links TRBV30 with TRBJ2-2, with D perhaps TRBD2 (5 bases). V was pared by 2 bases and J by 8 bases, with 9 bases between. Germline CDR1 GTSNPN, CDR2 SVGIG (reference sequence). The CDR3 length is 12 residues. The chain's CDR3 is CAWSKPGGELFF. DNA of the CDR3: TGTGCCTGGAGTAAGCCGGGAGGGGAGCTGTTTTTT.

This clonotype has a handful of counts. The chain couples TRBV6-2 or TRBV6-3 to TRBJ2-5; TRBD2 matches 10 bases. There are 16 residues in the CDR3. Germline lookup yields CDR1 MNHEY and CDR2 SVGEGT. With V trimmed by 4 bases and J by 4 bases, 9 bases remained unmatched. The CDR3 DNA reads TGTGCCAGCAGTTCCCGCCGACTAGCGGGCCCAGAGACCCAGTACTTC. This gives the protein CASSSRRLAGPETQYF.